What follows are 24 T cell receptor beta chains derived from one specimen sequenced in a study of blood T cell repertoires in COVID-19. Assay used: immunoSEQ multiplex PCR; TCRdb lists only in-frame clones, some missing. The table includes about 350,000 clones, around 90% detected once. The sequenced sample was peripheral blood. Receptors were obtained from a woman aged 60-70 years with COVID-19, enrolled during active disease.

This chain connects TRBV3-1 (or the pseudogene TRBV3-2) to TRBJ2-3, with 11 bases fitting TRBD2. With V trimmed by 6 bases and J by 4 bases, 6 bases remained unmatched. The germline gives CDR1 LGHDT, CDR2 YNNKEL (reference sequence). The CDR3 is 15 residues long. CDR3 coding DNA: TGTGCCAGCAGATTAGCGGGGGGGGGCGCAGATACGCAGTATTTT. Protein: CASRLAGGGADTQYF.

In its sample, this clone was seen once. Additional DNA sequences in this sample encode the identical CDR3. J is TRBJ2-7 and V is TRBV28; TRBD1 matches 7 bases. The ends lost 4 bases at V and 1 base at J; junction bases unmatched: 4. Per the germline V gene, CDR1 is MDHEN and CDR2 is SYDVKM. This CDR3 is 14 amino acids long. This CDR3 is CASSSPGQSYEQYF. In DNA, the CDR3 is TGTGCCAGCAGTTCTCCGGGACAGTCCTACGAGCAGTACTTC.

The gene calls are TRBV19 and TRBJ1-1, with D possibly matching TRBD1 (6 bases). V was cut by 5 bases and J by 2 bases, with 12 bases left in between. The germline V gene has CDR1 LNHDA and CDR2 SQIVND (reference sequence). The CDR3 covers 14 residues. CDR3 sequence reads: CASSAQGQNTEAFF. The CDR3 DNA reads as TGTGCCAGTAGTGCACAGGGTCAAAACACTGAAGCTTTCTTT.

The chain joins TRBV6-5 to TRBJ1-4; the D is unclear. In germline, CDR1 is MNHEY, CDR2 SVGAGI. The CDR3 contains 15 residues. V was shortened by 7 bases and J by 0 bases, with 12 bases between the two germline ends. The chain's CDR3 is CASTPLYSTNEKLFF. The CDR3 DNA reads TGTGCCAGCACCCCCCTCTACTCAACTAATGAAAAACTGTTTTTT.

This clone was picked up a small number of times. The gene calls are TRBV5-1 and TRBJ2-6; 7 nucleotides match TRBD1. Germline CDR1 is SGHRS and CDR2 is YFSETQ. This CDR3 is 16 amino acids long. Unmatched junction bases numbered 11, after V lost 7 bases and J lost 4 bases. The CDR3 nucleotides read TGCGCCAGCCTACCCGGGACAGCGTCGGGGGCCAACGTCCTGACTTTC. Its translation: CASLPGTASGANVLTF.

V is TRBV5-4 and J is TRBJ1-2; D is uncertain. Looked up from germline, CDR1 is SGHNT and CDR2 is YYREEE (reference sequence). Trimming stripped 6 bases from V and 0 bases from J, with 6 bases between. The CDR3 is made up of 12 amino acids. CDR3 coding DNA: TGTGCCAGCAAGGGAGCTAACTATGGCTACACCTTC. Its translation is CASKGANYGYTF.

In DNA, the CDR3 is TGTGCCAGCAGCTTGGGCAGGGGTGGCCGGTTTTTCGGAAACACCATATATTTT. It is translated as CASSLGRGGRFFGNTIYF. V usage is TRBV5-4 and J usage is TRBJ1-3, with D perhaps TRBD1 (6 bases). The germline gives CDR1 SGHNT, CDR2 YYREEE (reference sequence). The CDR3 extends over 18 amino acids. Deletions cut 0 bases from V and 4 bases from J, with 20 bases between.

To note about this clone: Other DNA variants within this sample encode the same CDR3. V usage is TRBV7-6 and J usage is TRBJ1-3; D is unresolved. CDR3 length equals 14 residues. Trimming pared 0 bases from V and 3 bases from J, leaving 6 bases between. Germline V gene lookup returns CDR1 SGHVS and CDR2 FNYEAQ. CDR3 sequence: CASSLAGVGNTIYF. The CDR3 nucleotides read TGTGCCAGCAGCTTAGCCGGGGTTGGAAACACCATATATTTT.

The CDR3 bases are TGTGCCAGCAGCCAACAATATGGCGGGGTCCCCTCTCTGAACTATGGCTACACCTTC. This sequence encodes CASSQQYGGVPSLNYGYTF. The J gene is TRBJ1-2, the V gene TRBV3-1 (or the pseudogene TRBV3-2); D gene ambiguous. This CDR3 region has 19 residues. V gave up 2 bases and J gave up 2 bases, with 24 bases separating them. CDR1 is LGHDT and CDR2 is YNNKEL in the germline V gene (reference sequence).

The rearrangement uses TRBV6-6 and TRBJ2-5; D unresolved. The V and J ends lost 4 bases and 4 bases respectively, with 7 bases between them. CDR3 length: 12 residues. In germline, CDR1 is MNHNY, CDR2 SVGAGI (reference sequence). DNA of the CDR3: TGTGCCAGCAGTTTCCTTTTAGAGACCCAGTACTTC. Encoded protein: CASSFLLETQYF.

The chain employs TRBV6-4 and TRBJ1-6; weak D call: TRBD1 (6 bases). The germline V and J ends were trimmed by 9 bases and 7 bases, with 13 bases remaining between them. CDR1 is MRHNA and CDR2 is SNTAGT in the germline V gene. The length of the CDR3 is 13 residues. The CDR3 loop reads CARIQDRNSPLHF. CDR3 DNA sequence: TGTGCCAGGATTCAGGACAGAAATTCACCCCTCCACTTT.

The V call is TRBV6-1, the J call TRBJ2-1, with 8 bases aligning to TRBD1. This CDR3 comprises 15 residues. V gave up 2 bases and J gave up 4 bases; unmatched junction bases: 4. CDR1 and CDR2 (germline): MNHNS, SASEGT. CDR3 nucleotide sequence: TGTGCCAGCAGTGAATTAGACAGGGGTTACAATGAGCAGTTCTTC. Translated, it gives CASSELDRGYNEQFF.

The rearrangement uses TRBV30 and TRBJ2-7, with TRBD2 matching over 9 bases. The junction had 7 bases not matched to a gene; V was cut back by 3 bases and J by 4 bases. The CDR3 length is 14 residues. Germline assignment: CDR1 GTSNPN and CDR2 SVGIG (reference sequence). The CDR3 DNA is TGTGCCTGGAGGATTAGCGGGGGAGGGTACGAGCAGTACTTC. Protein sequence: CAWRISGGGYEQYF. The entire variable domain, with the rest obtained from reference TRBV30 and TRBJ2-7, is as follows: SQTIHQWPATLVQPVGSPLSLECTVEGTSNPNLYWYRQAAGRGLQLLFYSVGIGQISSEVPQNLSASRPQDRQFILSSKKLLLSDSGFYLCAWRISGGGYEQYFGPGTRLTVT.

The chain employs TRBV3-1 (or the pseudogene TRBV3-2) and TRBJ2-1, with TRBD1 matching over 7 bases. In germline, CDR1 is LGHDT, CDR2 YNNKEL (reference sequence). With V trimmed by 7 bases and J by 7 bases, 13 bases remained unmatched. CDR3 length equals 15 residues. The CDR3 sequence: CASTSRGLVGNEQFF. The CDR3 nucleotides read TGTGCCAGCACCTCTAGGGGGCTGGTGGGGAATGAGCAGTTCTTC.

CDR3 region: CASSPRANGYGYTF. The CDR3 nucleotides are TGTGCCAGCTCACCACGAGCTAACGGCTATGGCTACACCTTC. The chain employs TRBV18 and TRBJ1-2; no clear D. CDR3 size: 14 residues. V was clipped by 1 base and J by 4 bases, with 10 bases between them. Germline-derived CDR1 and CDR2 are KGHSH and LQKENI.

This clone came up a few times. V is TRBV11-3 and J is TRBJ2-7; 8 positions match TRBD1. This CDR3 is built from 13 residues. The J segment lost 3 bases and the V segment lost 5 bases, leaving 3 bases of the junction unmatched. The germline gives CDR1 SGHNT, CDR2 YENEEA. CDR3 nucleotide sequence: TGTGCCAGCAGCGGTACAGGGGGCTACGAGCAGTACTTC. Its protein is CASSGTGGYEQYF.

The J gene is TRBJ1-2, the V gene TRBV19; 7 bases are shared with TRBD1. The germline gives CDR1 LNHDA, CDR2 SQIVND (reference sequence). With V trimmed by 5 bases and J by 0 bases, 9 bases remained unmatched. The CDR3 contains 16 residues. The CDR3 DNA reads as TGTGCCAGTAGTCTACTGCGACAGGGAGCTAACTATGGCTACACCTTC. It translates to CASSLLRQGANYGYTF.

This clone was recorded only once. The V call is TRBV18, the J call TRBJ2-7; D perhaps matches TRBD1 (6 bases). The germline gives CDR1 KGHSH, CDR2 LQKENI. The CDR3 has 14 residues. V lost 3 bases and J 3 bases, leaving 12 bases between the germline ends. The CDR3 DNA reads as TGTGCCAGCTCACCCCAAAAGGACAGCTACGAGCAGTACTTC. As protein: CASSPQKDSYEQYF. The whole variable domain, remainder taken from reference TRBV18 and TRBJ2-7, is NAGVMQNPRHLVRRRGQEARLRCSPMKGHSHVYWYRQLPEEGLKFMVYLQKENIIDESGMPKERFSAEFPKEGPSILRIQQVVRGDSAAYFCASSPQKDSYEQYFGPGTRLTVT.

J is TRBJ2-5 and V is TRBV20-1; D is perhaps TRBD2 (5 bases). Germline CDR1 is DFQATT and CDR2 is SNEGSKA (reference sequence). V lost 3 bases and J lost 5, with 10 bases in between. The CDR3 is 12 residues long. In DNA, the CDR3 is TGCAGTGCTAGTGGCGGAGGCGAGACCCAGTACTTC. Its protein is CSASGGGETQYF.

V and J are TRBV5-1 and TRBJ1-2; 8 positions agree with TRBD1. The germline V gene has CDR1 SGHRS and CDR2 YFSETQ. With 4 bases clipped from V and 4 bases from J, the junction kept 6 bases outside the gene matches. This CDR3 contains 14 residues. CDR3 sequence (DNA): TGCGCCAGCAGCCCGGGACAGGAGATCTATGGCTACACCTTC. Protein: CASSPGQEIYGYTF.

In the case of this clone: Distinct nucleotide sequences in the sample also encode this CDR3. The J gene is TRBJ2-1, the V gene TRBV5-4; TRBD1 matches 8 bases. V dropped 0 bases and J dropped 7; count of bases not matched to a gene: 6. CDR1 and CDR2 (germline): SGHNT, YYREEE (reference sequence). This CDR3 has 15 residues. The CDR3 reads CASSLGTGTSNEQFF. DNA of the CDR3: TGTGCCAGCAGCTTGGGGACAGGGACTTCAAATGAGCAGTTCTTC. The variable domain in full, completed from reference TRBV5-4 and TRBJ2-1, reads ETGVTQSPTHLIKTRGQQVTLRCSSQSGHNTVSWYQQALGQGPQFIFQYYREEENGRGNFPPRFSGLQFPNYSSELNVNALELDDSALYLCASSLGTGTSNEQFFGPGTRLTVL.

This rearrangement joins TRBV7-9 to TRBJ1-1, with unresolved D. Deletions cut 1 base from V and 8 bases from J, with 11 bases between. Per the germline V gene, CDR1 is SEHNR and CDR2 is FQNEAQ (reference sequence). The CDR3 loop spans 13 amino acids. The CDR3 coding sequence is TGTGCCAGCAGCTTAGGCCCCGGGGAGGAAGCTTTCTTT. Translation: CASSLGPGEEAFF.

The chain uses TRBV11-3 and TRBJ1-4; TRBD1 aligns across 9 bases. V lost 6 bases, J lost 0 bases, and 5 bases stayed unmatched. CDR3 length: 16 amino acids. In germline, CDR1 is SGHNT, CDR2 YENEEA. CDR3 nucleotides: TGTGCCAGCAGACGGCGACAGGGGGCAACTAATGAAAAACTGTTTTTT. Its translation is CASRRRQGATNEKLFF.

The chain links TRBV24-1 to TRBJ1-5; D ambiguous. Trimming left V 4 bases short and J 4 bases short, with 10 bases between. This CDR3 region has 14 residues. Germline loops: CDR1 KGHDR, CDR2 SFDVKD. The CDR3 is CATSESGFNQPQHF. CDR3 DNA sequence: TGTGCCACCAGTGAGTCAGGCTTTAATCAGCCCCAGCATTTT.